One and the same sample provided the 20 T cell receptor beta chains below, sequenced in a study of technical replicates of blood from a handful of donors. Produced via immunoSEQ multiplex PCR; TCRdb's table is partial and in-frame only. In the table there are some 8,900 clones, roughly nine tenths of which are singletons. The sample was PBMCs. The receptors shown here come from a human donor in good health.

The gene calls are TRBV5-1 and TRBJ2-2; D may be TRBD2 (6 bases). The V gene lost 2 bases and the J gene lost 3 bases, with 11 bases spanning the gap. Germline V lookup: CDR1 SGHRS, CDR2 YFSETQ. This CDR3 region has 15 residues. The CDR3 is CASSFSTGDTGELFF. The CDR3 bases are TGCGCCAGCAGCTTCTCGACGGGAGACACCGGGGAGCTGTTTTTT.

V gene TRBV10-3 combines with J gene TRBJ2-2, with 7 bases that match TRBD2. Germline loops: CDR1 ENHRY, CDR2 SYGVKD. The CDR3 is 16 residues long. V lost 3 bases, J lost 0 bases, and 4 bases stayed unmatched. The CDR3, as DNA: TGTGCCATCAGTGAAGGAGCGGGACCGAACACCGGGGAGCTGTTTTTT. The encoded protein is CAISEGAGPNTGELFF.

The chain's CDR3 is CASSLGQGSSYEQYF. DNA for the CDR3: TGCGCCAGCAGCTTGGGACAGGGAAGCTCCTACGAGCAGTACTTC. The chain is built from TRBV5-1 and TRBJ2-7, with 7 bases lining up with TRBD1. The trim removed 0 bases at V and 0 bases at J, leaving 3 bases unmatched. Germline V gene lookup returns CDR1 SGHRS and CDR2 YFSETQ. The CDR3 extends over 15 amino acids.

This chain links TRBV6-1 with TRBJ2-5, with D possibly TRBD1 on 5 matching bases. The V gene lost 6 bases and the J gene lost 0 bases, with 8 bases spanning the gap. This CDR3 region has 13 residues. The germline gives CDR1 MNHNS, CDR2 SASEGT. The CDR3 loop is CASRKTDQETQYF. As DNA, the CDR3 is TGTGCCAGCAGGAAGACAGACCAAGAGACCCAGTACTTC.

The chain combines TRBV11-2 with TRBJ2-2; D is possibly TRBD1 (5 bases). This CDR3 is built from 18 residues. CDR1 SGHAT and CDR2 FQNNGV come from the germline V gene. V was trimmed by 2 bases and J by 1 base, leaving 17 bases between them. The CDR3 loop is CASSLRTRQGVNTGELFF. The CDR3 DNA sequence: TGTGCCAGCAGCTTAAGAACTCGCCAGGGCGTGAACACCGGGGAGCTGTTTTTT.

This chain uses TRBV6-1 with TRBJ2-6, with a tentative D call TRBD2 (6 bases). CDR1 is MNHNS and CDR2 is SASEGT in the germline V gene. The V end lost 0 bases, the J end lost 10 bases, and 10 bases lay between the germline ends. This CDR3 is built from 14 residues. The CDR3 coding sequence is TGTGCCAGCAGTGAAGCGGCGGGACGTAACGTCCTGACTTTC. It translates to CASSEAAGRNVLTF.

The chain links TRBV19 to TRBJ2-3; 8 bases align to TRBD1. The CDR3 runs 15 residues. Germline trimming cut 6 bases from V and 6 bases from J; bases unmatched to any gene: 11. Germline V gene sequence: CDR1 LNHDA, CDR2 SQIVND (reference sequence). Here the CDR3 DNA reads TGTGCCAGTAGGACCGACAGGGGAAGTGGGGATACGCAGTATTTT. It translates to CASRTDRGSGDTQYF.

The gene calls are TRBV13 and TRBJ1-5; TRBD1 matches 9 bases. The CDR3 spans 12 residues. Germline V gives CDR1 PRHDT, CDR2 FYEKMQ (reference sequence). Trimming took 8 bases from V and 4 from J; bases not matched to a gene: 0. This CDR3 reads CASGQGNQPQHF. DNA for the CDR3: TGTGCCAGCGGACAGGGGAATCAGCCCCAGCATTTT.

This clone showed up just a few times. The chain uses TRBV7-8 and TRBJ2-1, with TRBD2 matching 8 bases. This CDR3 has 14 amino acids. Germline-derived CDR1 and CDR2 are SGHVS and FQNEAQ. J was trimmed by 6 bases and V by 3 bases; bases with no gene match: 4. This CDR3 is CASSFVGGGNEQFF. For the CDR3, the DNA is TGTGCCAGCAGCTTTGTCGGGGGGGGCAATGAGCAGTTCTTC.

The chain couples TRBV11-3 to TRBJ2-3; a possible D gene is TRBD2 (6 bases). Germline assignment: CDR1 SGHNT and CDR2 YENEEA. V was pared by 4 bases and J by 2 bases, with 10 bases between. The CDR3 consists of 14 residues. The CDR3: CASSSGGPTDTQYF. The CDR3 DNA is TGTGCCAGCAGCTCTGGAGGGCCCACAGATACGCAGTATTTT.

The DNA of the CDR3 is TGTGCCAGCAGCGTAGGGGGGACAAGCGGGAGCTATGAGCAGTTCTTC. Translated: CASSVGGTSGSYEQFF. This chain links TRBV9 with TRBJ2-1; 8 nucleotides align to TRBD2. The trim removed 0 bases at V and 8 bases at J, leaving 10 bases unmatched. The CDR3 runs to 16 residues. Looked up from germline, CDR1 is SGDLS and CDR2 is YYNGEE.

This sequence joins TRBV10-3 and TRBJ1-1, with D possibly matching TRBD1 (5 bases). The V gene lost 11 bases and the J gene lost 0 bases, with 13 bases spanning the gap. Germline CDR1 is ENHRY and CDR2 is SYGVKD. The CDR3 consists of 13 residues. The CDR3 DNA reads as TGTGCCGCGTCCAGGGCCTTGAACACTGAAGCTTTCTTT. Amino acids: CAASRALNTEAFF.

V is TRBV28 and J is TRBJ2-1; D is possibly TRBD2 (6 bases). V dropped 7 bases and J dropped 3 bases, with 25 bases sitting between them. The CDR3 length is 18 residues. The germline V gene encodes CDR1 MDHEN and CDR2 SYDVKM. As DNA, the CDR3 is TGTGCCAGCACCCTCATTGGGACTCCAGAAAATTACTACAATGAGCAGTTCTTC. It translates to CASTLIGTPENYYNEQFF.

The V and J genes are TRBV6-1 and TRBJ2-7, with 8 bases lining up with TRBD1. J was trimmed by 5 bases and V by 4 bases; bases with no gene match: 7. The CDR3 is made up of 14 amino acids. CDR1 and CDR2 (germline): MNHNS, SASEGT. The CDR3 nucleotides are TGTGCCAGCAGTGGGTTCGACAGGGGCCACGAGCAGTACTTC. This encodes CASSGFDRGHEQYF.

The V call is TRBV30, the J call TRBJ1-5, with unresolved D. V lost 3 bases to trimming and J lost 3 bases, with 12 bases between them. The CDR3 runs to 14 residues. CDR1 is GTSNPN and CDR2 is SVGIG in the germline V gene (reference sequence). The CDR3 spells CAWSYGSINQPQHF. CDR3 in DNA: TGTGCCTGGAGCTATGGGAGCATCAATCAGCCCCAGCATTTT.

The CDR3 nucleotides are TGCGCCAGCAGCTTATTATTTCAGGGTGGCTCTAGGGAGACCCAGTACTTC. Translated, it gives CASSLLFQGGSRETQYF. J is TRBJ2-5 and V is TRBV5-1, with D possibly matching TRBD1 (5 bases). Looked up from germline, CDR1 is SGHRS and CDR2 is YFSETQ. This CDR3 is built from 17 residues. Trimming pared 2 bases from V and 5 bases from J, leaving 22 bases between. Full variable domain (missing parts from reference TRBV5-1 and TRBJ2-5): KAGVTQTPRYLIKTRGQQVTLSCSPISGHRSVSWYQQTPGQGLQFLFEYFSETQRNKGNFPGRFSGRQFSNSRSEMNVSTLELGDSALYLCASSLLFQGGSRETQYFGPGTRLLVL.

The chain employs TRBV28 and TRBJ1-2, with TRBD1 as a possible D gene (5 bases). The CDR3 is 13 residues long. The germline V gene has CDR1 MDHEN and CDR2 SYDVKM. Trimming took off 5 bases at V and 4 bases at J, with 11 bases between the two ends. The DNA of the CDR3 is TGTGCCAGCAGTCAGGACACGATCTATGGCTACACCTTC. Translation gives CASSQDTIYGYTF.

The genes are TRBV11-2 and TRBJ1-2, with unresolved D. The V end lost 1 base, the J end lost 8 bases, and 11 bases lay between the germline ends. Germline CDR1 is SGHAT and CDR2 is FQNNGV. The CDR3 extends over 13 amino acids. CDR3 nucleotide sequence: TGTGCCAGCAGCTTAGCTGGGGAGGTCGGCTACACCTTC. Translation: CASSLAGEVGYTF.

The J gene is TRBJ2-7, the V gene TRBV15; TRBD1 aligns across 8 bases. Germline CDR1 LNHNV, CDR2 YYDKDF (reference sequence). This CDR3 has 16 amino acids. Unmatched junction bases numbered 13, after V lost 3 bases and J lost 6 bases. The CDR3 sequence: CATSSTSGGALAEQYF. CDR3 nucleotides: TGTGCCACCAGCAGTACTTCAGGGGGCGCTTTAGCCGAGCAGTACTTC. The variable domain in full, completed from reference TRBV15 and TRBJ2-7, reads DAMVIQNPRYQVTQFGKPVTLSCSQTLNHNVMYWYQQKSSQAPKLLFHYYDKDFNNEADTPDNFQSRRPNTSFCFLDIRSPGLGDTAMYLCATSSTSGGALAEQYFGPGTRLTVT.

The chain joins TRBV6-5 to TRBJ1-3; perhaps TRBD1 as D (5 bases). Germline loops: CDR1 MNHEY, CDR2 SVGAGI. CDR3 length: 16 residues. V was pared by 0 bases and J by 0 bases, with 9 bases between. The CDR3 loop reads CASSYSPGNSGNTIYF. CDR3 DNA sequence: TGTGCCAGCAGTTACTCGCCAGGGAACTCTGGAAACACCATATATTTT.